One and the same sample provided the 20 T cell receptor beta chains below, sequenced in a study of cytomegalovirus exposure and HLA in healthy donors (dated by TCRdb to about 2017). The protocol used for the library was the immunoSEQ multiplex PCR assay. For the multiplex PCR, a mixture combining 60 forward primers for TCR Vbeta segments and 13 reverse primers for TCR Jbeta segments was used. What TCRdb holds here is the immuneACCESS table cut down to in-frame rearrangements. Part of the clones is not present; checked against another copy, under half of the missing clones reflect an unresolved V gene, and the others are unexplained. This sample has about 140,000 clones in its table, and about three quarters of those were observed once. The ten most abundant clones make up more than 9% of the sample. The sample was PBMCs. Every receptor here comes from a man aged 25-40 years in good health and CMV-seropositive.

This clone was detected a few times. CDR3 in amino acids: CASSQPTSGRVYEQYF. CDR3 DNA: TGCGCCAGCAGCCAACCGACTAGCGGGAGAGTGTACGAGCAGTACTTC. J is TRBJ2-7 and V is TRBV4-1; 12 bases are shared with TRBD2. Looked up from germline, CDR1 is MGHRA and CDR2 is YSYEKL. The junction had 6 bases not matched to a gene; V was cut back by 2 bases and J by 4 bases. This CDR3 spans 16 amino acids.

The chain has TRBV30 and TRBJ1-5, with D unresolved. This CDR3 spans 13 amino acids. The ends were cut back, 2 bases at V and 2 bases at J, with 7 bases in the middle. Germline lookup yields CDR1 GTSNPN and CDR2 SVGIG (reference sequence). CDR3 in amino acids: CAWSTQGNQPQHF. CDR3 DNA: TGTGCCTGGAGTACGCAGGGCAATCAGCCCCAGCATTTT.

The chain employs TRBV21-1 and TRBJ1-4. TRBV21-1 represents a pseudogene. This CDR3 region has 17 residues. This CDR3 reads CASPIPPLFPGSEKLFF. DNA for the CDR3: TGTGCCAGCCCCATTCCCCCCTTGTTCCCGGGGAGTGAAAAACTGTTTTTT.

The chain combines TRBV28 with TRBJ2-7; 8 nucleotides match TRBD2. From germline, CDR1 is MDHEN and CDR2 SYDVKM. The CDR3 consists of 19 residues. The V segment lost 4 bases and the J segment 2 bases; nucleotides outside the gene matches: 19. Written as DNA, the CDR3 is TGTGCCAGCAGTTCCTTACTAGCGGATCCTTCCTACCCTACCTACGAGCAGTACTTC. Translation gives CASSSLLADPSYPTYEQYF.

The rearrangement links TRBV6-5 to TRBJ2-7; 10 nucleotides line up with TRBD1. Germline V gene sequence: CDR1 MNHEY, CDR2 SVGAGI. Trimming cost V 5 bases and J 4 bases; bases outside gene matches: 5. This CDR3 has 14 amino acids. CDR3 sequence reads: CASSGPGQGYEQYF. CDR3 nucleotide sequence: TGTGCCAGCAGTGGCCCGGGACAGGGGTACGAGCAGTACTTC.

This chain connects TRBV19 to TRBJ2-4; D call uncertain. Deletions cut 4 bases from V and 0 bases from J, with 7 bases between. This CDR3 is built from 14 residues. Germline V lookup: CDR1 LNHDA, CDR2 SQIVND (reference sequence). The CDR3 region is CASSKTGAKNIQYF. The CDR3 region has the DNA TGTGCCAGTAGTAAGACGGGAGCCAAAAACATTCAGTACTTC. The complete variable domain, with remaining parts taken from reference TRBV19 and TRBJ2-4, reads DGGITQSPKYLFRKEGQNVTLSCEQNLNHDAMYWYRQDPGQGLRLIYYSQIVNDFQKGDIAEGYSVSREKKESFPLTVTSAQKNPTAFYLCASSKTGAKNIQYFGAGTRLSVL.

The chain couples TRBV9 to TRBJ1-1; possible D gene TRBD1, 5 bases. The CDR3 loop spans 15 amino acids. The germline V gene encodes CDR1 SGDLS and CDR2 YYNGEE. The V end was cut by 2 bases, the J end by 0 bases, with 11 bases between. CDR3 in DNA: TGTGCCAGCAGCGTTTTGGCAGGGTTGAACACTGAAGCTTTCTTT. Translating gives CASSVLAGLNTEAFF.

Here the CDR3 reads CASRRGLAGPWEQYF. The CDR3 DNA is TGCGCCAGCAGGAGGGGCCTAGCGGGGCCCTGGGAGCAGTACTTC. The chain combines TRBV5-1 with TRBJ2-7; the match to TRBD2 covers 9 bases. Losses at the gene ends were 5 bases for V and 7 bases for J; bases not matched to a gene: 13. The CDR3 covers 15 residues. Germline V lookup: CDR1 SGHRS, CDR2 YFSETQ.

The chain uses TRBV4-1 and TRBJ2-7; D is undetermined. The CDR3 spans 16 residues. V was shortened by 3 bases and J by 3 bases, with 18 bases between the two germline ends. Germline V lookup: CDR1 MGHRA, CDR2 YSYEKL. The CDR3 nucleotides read TGCGCCAGCAGCCACAAGTCCCCGCCGGCAGGCTACGAGCAGTACTTC. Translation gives CASSHKSPPAGYEQYF.

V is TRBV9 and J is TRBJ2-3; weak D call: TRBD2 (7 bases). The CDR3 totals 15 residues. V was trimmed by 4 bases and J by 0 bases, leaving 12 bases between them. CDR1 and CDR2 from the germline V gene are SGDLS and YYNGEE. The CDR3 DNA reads TGTGCCAGCAGCTGGGGGGGCCGGAGCACAGATACGCAGTATTTT. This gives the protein CASSWGGRSTDTQYF.

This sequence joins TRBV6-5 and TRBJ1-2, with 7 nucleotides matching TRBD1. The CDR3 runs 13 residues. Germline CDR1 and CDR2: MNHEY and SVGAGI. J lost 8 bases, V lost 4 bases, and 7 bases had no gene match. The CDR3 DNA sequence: TGTGCCAGCAGTTTACAGGGGAGGTCGGGCTACACCTTC. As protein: CASSLQGRSGYTF.

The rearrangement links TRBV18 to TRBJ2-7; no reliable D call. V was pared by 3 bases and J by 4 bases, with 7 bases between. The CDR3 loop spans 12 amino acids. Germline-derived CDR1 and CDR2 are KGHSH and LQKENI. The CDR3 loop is CASSPSLYEQYF. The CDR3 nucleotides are TGTGCCAGCTCACCCTCTCTGTACGAGCAGTACTTC. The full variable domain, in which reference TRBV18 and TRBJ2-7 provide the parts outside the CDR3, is NAGVMQNPRHLVRRRGQEARLRCSPMKGHSHVYWYRQLPEEGLKFMVYLQKENIIDESGMPKERFSAEFPKEGPSILRIQQVVRGDSAAYFCASSPSLYEQYFGPGTRLTVT.

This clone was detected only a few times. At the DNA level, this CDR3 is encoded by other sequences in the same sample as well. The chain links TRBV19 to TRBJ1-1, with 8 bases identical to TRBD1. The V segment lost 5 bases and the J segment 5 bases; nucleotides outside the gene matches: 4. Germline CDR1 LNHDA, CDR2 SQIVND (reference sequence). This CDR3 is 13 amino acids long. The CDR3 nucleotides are TGTGCCAGTAGTCGGCAGGGGGCAACTGAAGCTTTCTTT. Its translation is CASSRQGATEAFF.

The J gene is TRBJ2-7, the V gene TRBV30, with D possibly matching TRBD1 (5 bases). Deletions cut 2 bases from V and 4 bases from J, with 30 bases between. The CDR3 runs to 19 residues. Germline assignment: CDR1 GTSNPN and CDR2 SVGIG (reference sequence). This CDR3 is CAWSSYASWTSRQAYEQYF. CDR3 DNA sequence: TGTGCCTGGAGTTCGTACGCTTCTTGGACATCCAGGCAAGCATACGAGCAGTACTTC. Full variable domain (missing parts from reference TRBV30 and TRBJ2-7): SQTIHQWPATLVQPVGSPLSLECTVEGTSNPNLYWYRQAAGRGLQLLFYSVGIGQISSEVPQNLSASRPQDRQFILSSKKLLLSDSGFYLCAWSSYASWTSRQAYEQYFGPGTRLTVT.

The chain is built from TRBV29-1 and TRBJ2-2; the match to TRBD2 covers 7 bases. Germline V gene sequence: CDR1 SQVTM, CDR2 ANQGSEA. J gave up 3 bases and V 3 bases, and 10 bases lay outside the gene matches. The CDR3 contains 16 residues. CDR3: CSVDMGEGRYTGELFF. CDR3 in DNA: TGCAGCGTTGATATGGGGGAGGGCCGGTACACCGGGGAGCTGTTTTTT.

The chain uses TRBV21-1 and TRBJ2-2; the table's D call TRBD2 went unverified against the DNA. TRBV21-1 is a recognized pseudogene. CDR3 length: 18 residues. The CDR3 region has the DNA TGTGCCAGCCAGCGTGTATGTCGGCGGGAGGAGGACACCGGGGAGCTGTTTTTT. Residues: CASQRVCRREEDTGELFF.

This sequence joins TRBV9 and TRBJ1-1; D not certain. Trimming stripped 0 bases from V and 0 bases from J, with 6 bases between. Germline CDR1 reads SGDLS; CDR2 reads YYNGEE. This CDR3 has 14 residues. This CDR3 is CASSVDLLNTEAFF. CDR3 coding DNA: TGTGCCAGCAGCGTAGACCTATTGAACACTGAAGCTTTCTTT.

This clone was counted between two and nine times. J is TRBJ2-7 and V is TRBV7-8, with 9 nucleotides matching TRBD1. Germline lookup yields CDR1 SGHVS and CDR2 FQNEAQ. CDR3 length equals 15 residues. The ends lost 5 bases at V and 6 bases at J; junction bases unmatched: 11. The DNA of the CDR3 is TGTGCCAGCAGCCAACTCTTACAGGGGGCGGCCGAGCAGTACTTC. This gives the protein CASSQLLQGAAEQYF.

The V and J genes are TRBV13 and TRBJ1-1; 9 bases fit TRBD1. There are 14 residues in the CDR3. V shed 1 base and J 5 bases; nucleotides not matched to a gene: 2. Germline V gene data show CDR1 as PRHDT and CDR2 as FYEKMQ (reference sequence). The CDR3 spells CASSLEDRGTEAFF. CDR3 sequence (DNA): TGTGCCAGCAGCTTAGAGGACAGGGGAACTGAAGCTTTCTTT.

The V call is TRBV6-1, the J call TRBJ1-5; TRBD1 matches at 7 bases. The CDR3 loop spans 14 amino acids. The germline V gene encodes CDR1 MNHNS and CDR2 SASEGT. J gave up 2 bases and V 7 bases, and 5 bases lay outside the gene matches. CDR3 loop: CASKTGLGNQPQHF. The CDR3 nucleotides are TGTGCCAGCAAGACAGGGTTGGGCAATCAGCCCCAGCATTTT.